This is a list of T cell receptor beta chains from one sample in a study of cytotoxic CD8 clonotypes in ibrutinib-treated CLL. Sequencing was performed with immunoSEQ multiplex PCR; in TCRdb, only in-frame clones are kept and a portion is missing. The data contain approximately 45,000 clones, almost 70% of them singletons. Specimen: PBMCs, collected after 12 months of ibrutinib treatment. The receptors were gathered from a human donor with chronic lymphocytic leukemia. Each CDR3 is given without its conserved first and last residue.

v_gene: TRBV9; CDR3aa: ASSVKPGPPPGYT
v_gene: TRBV6-5; CDR3aa: ASTRGGGPGPQH
v_gene: TRBV27; CDR3aa: ASSRGGRGLDYGYT
v_gene: TRBV18; CDR3aa: ASSSKESNQPQH
v_gene: TRBV21-1; CDR3aa: ASSKDGGGQGYTEAF
v_gene: TRBV9; CDR3aa: ASSVGARGNNEQF
v_gene: TRBV6-1; CDR3aa: ASSEAGGKTQY
v_gene: TRBV29-1; CDR3aa: SVAPRGADTQY
v_gene: TRBV28; CDR3aa: ASSLIGRYRGNTIY
v_gene: TRBV2; CDR3aa: ASSPWGDAKNIQY
v_gene: TRBV7-9; CDR3aa: ASSFPPGYEQF
v_gene: TRBV28; CDR3aa: ASSPRQALSYEQY
v_gene: TRBV19; CDR3aa: ASSIAPLSILSNEQF
v_gene: TRBV19; CDR3aa: ASRPRTGPTTTSYEQY
v_gene: TRBV19; CDR3aa: ASSTMVGRANYGYT
v_gene: TRBV4-3; CDR3aa: ASSQDKGAGETQY
v_gene: TRBV30; CDR3aa: AWSVMVTDTQY
v_gene: TRBV27; CDR3aa: ASSLLQETQY
v_gene: TRBV4-2; CDR3aa: ASSQVGFSSYNEQF
v_gene: TRBV7-2; CDR3aa: ASSLEQGFTPQH
v_gene: TRBV30; CDR3aa: AWSVAQETQY
v_gene: TRBV6-6; CDR3aa: ASRGTEGYLPQY